This paragraph reports one TCR beta chain. The sample originates from a study of blood T cell repertoires in COVID-19. For the study at large: Acute-phase and convalescent COVID-19 samples originated in the United States, Italy and Spain. The analysed material was cDNA or gDNA that came from T cells, B-cell-depleted T cells, or PBMCs.

Source study methods: How many nucleated cells were present was estimated from reference gene primer amplification. Repertoires were generated with immunoSEQ multiplex PCR, while TCRdb's copy carries only in-frame clones and drops some. The DNA was the basis for D and trimming; V, J and clone size are from that table. The table records about 82,000 clones, about 76% of them present only once. Sequencing was done on a sample of peripheral blood. The TCR was taken from a man at least 80 years old with acute or convalescent COVID-19.

The CDR3 nucleotides are TGTGCCAGCAGCTTAGGGGGTGGACTCACCTACGAGCAGTACTTC. Amino acids: CASSLGGGLTYEQYF. The rearrangement links TRBV5-5 to TRBJ2-7, with a possible D match to TRBD1 (6 bases). This CDR3 region has 15 residues. Germline V CDR1 and CDR2: SGHKS, YYEKEE (reference sequence). V was pared by 2 bases and J by 2 bases, with 14 bases between.